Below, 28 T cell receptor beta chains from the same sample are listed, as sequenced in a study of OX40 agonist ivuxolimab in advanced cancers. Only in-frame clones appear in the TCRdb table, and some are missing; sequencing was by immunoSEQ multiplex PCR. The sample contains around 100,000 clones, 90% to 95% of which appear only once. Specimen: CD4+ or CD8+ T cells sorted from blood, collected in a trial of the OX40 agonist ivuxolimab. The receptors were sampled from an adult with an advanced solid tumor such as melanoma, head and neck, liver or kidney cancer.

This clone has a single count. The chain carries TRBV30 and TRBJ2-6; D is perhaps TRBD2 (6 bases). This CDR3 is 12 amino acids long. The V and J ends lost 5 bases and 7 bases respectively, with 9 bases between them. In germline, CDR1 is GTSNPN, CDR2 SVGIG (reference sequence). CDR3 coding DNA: TGTGCCTGGGGGGGGAGCGCCAACGTCCTGACTTTC. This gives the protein CAWGGSANVLTF.

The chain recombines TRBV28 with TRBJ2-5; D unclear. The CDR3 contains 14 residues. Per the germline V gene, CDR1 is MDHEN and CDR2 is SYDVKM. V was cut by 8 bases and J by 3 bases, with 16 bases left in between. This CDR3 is CASENAKVKETQYF. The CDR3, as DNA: TGTGCCAGCGAAAACGCCAAGGTGAAAGAGACCCAGTACTTC.

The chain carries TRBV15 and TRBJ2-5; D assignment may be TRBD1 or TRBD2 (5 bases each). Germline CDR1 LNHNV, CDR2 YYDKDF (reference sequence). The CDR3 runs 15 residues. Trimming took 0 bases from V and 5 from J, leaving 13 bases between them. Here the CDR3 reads CATSRDGEGEETQYF. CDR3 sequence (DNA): TGTGCCACCAGCAGAGATGGGGAAGGGGAGGAGACCCAGTACTTC.

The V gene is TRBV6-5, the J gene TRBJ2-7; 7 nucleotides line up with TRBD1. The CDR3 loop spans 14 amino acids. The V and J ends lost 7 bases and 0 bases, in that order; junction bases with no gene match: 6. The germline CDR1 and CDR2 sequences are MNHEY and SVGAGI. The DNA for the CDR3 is TGTGCCAGCATGGACCGGGACAGCTCCTACGAGCAGTACTTC. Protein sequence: CASMDRDSSYEQYF.

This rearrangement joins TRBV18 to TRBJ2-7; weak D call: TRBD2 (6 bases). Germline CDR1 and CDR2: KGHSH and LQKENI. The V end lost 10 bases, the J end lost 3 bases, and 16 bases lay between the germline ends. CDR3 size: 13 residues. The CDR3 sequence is CATASGVFYEQYF. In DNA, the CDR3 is TGTGCCACCGCCTCGGGGGTATTCTACGAGCAGTACTTC.

CDR3 DNA: TGTGCCAGCAGCACCACAGGGGGCCGAGCTTTCTTT. This codes for CASSTTGGRAFF. The genes are TRBV9 and TRBJ1-1; 9 nucleotides align to TRBD1. The V gene end was trimmed by 4 bases and the J gene end by 10 bases; junction bases not matched to a gene: 5. Looked up from germline, CDR1 is SGDLS and CDR2 is YYNGEE. CDR3 size: 12 residues.

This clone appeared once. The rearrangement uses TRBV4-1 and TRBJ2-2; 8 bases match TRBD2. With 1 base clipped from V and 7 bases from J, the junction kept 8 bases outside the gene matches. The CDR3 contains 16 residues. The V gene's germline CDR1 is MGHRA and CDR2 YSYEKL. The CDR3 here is CASSQVSGTRGGELFF. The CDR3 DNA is TGCGCCAGCAGCCAAGTCTCCGGGACTAGGGGCGGGGAGCTGTTTTTT.

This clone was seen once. In nucleotides, the CDR3 is TGTGCCAGCACTCCTGAAAGTCGGGGCTACGAGCAGTACTTC. Protein product: CASTPESRGYEQYF. The genes are TRBV6-1 and TRBJ2-7; TRBD2 might be the D (5 bases). The CDR3 length is 14 residues. Trimming stripped 7 bases from V and 3 bases from J, with 16 bases between. Germline V gene sequence: CDR1 MNHNS, CDR2 SASEGT.

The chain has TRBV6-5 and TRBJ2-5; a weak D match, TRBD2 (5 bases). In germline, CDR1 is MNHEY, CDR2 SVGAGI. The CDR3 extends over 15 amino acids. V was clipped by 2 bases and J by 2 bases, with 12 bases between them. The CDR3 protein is CASSYRGDHQETQYF. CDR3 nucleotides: TGTGCCAGCAGTTACCGGGGTGACCATCAAGAGACCCAGTACTTC.

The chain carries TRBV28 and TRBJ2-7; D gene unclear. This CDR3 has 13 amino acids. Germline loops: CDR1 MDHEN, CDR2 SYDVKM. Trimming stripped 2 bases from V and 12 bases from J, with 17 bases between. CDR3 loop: CASSLPETAYPYF. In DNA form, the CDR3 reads TGTGCCAGCAGTTTACCGGAAACAGCCTACCCGTACTTC.

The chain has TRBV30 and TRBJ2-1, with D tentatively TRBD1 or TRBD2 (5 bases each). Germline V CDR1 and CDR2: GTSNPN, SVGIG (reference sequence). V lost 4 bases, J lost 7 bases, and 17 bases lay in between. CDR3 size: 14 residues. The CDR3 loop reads CAWTPGRAMNEQFF. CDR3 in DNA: TGTGCCTGGACCCCGGGGCGGGCGATGAATGAGCAGTTCTTC. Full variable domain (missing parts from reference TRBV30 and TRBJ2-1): SQTIHQWPATLVQPVGSPLSLECTVEGTSNPNLYWYRQAAGRGLQLLFYSVGIGQISSEVPQNLSASRPQDRQFILSSKKLLLSDSGFYLCAWTPGRAMNEQFFGPGTRLTVL.

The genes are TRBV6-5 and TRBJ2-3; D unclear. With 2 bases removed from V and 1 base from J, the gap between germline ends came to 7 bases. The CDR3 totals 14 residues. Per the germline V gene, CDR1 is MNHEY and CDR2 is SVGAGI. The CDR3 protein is CASSYDWGTDTQYF. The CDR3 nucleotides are TGTGCCAGCAGTTACGACTGGGGCACAGATACGCAGTATTTT.

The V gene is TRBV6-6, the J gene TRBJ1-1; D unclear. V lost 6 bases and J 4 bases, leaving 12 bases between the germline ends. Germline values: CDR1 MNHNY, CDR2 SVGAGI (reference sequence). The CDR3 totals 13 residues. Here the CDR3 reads CASSLWASTEAFF. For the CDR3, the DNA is TGTGCCAGCAGCCTCTGGGCGTCCACTGAAGCTTTCTTT.

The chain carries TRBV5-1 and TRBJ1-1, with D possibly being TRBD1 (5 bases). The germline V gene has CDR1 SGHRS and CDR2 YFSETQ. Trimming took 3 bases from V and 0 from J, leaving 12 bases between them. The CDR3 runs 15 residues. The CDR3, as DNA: TGCGCCAGCAGCTCCGGGGGGTACCTGAACACTGAAGCTTTCTTT. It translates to CASSSGGYLNTEAFF.

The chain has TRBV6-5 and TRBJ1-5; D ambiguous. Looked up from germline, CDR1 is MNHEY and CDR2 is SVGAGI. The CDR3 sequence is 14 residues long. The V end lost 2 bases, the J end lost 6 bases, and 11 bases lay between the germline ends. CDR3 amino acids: CASSYNGKGQPQHF. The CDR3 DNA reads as TGTGCCAGCAGTTACAACGGAAAGGGTCAGCCCCAGCATTTT.

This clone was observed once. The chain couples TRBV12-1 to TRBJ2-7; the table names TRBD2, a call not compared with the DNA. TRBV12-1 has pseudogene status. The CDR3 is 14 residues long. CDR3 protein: CASSFLAGVDEQYF. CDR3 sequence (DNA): TGTGCCAGCAGCTTTTTAGCGGGAGTGGACGAGCAGTACTTC.

The CDR3 loop reads CASSLVWGSYNEQFF. CDR3 DNA sequence: TGCGCCAGCAGCTTGGTTTGGGGATCCTACAATGAGCAGTTCTTC. The V gene is TRBV5-1, the J gene TRBJ2-1; no firm D call. The CDR3 covers 15 residues. Germline lookup yields CDR1 SGHRS and CDR2 YFSETQ. With 0 bases removed from V and 1 base from J, the gap between germline ends came to 8 bases.

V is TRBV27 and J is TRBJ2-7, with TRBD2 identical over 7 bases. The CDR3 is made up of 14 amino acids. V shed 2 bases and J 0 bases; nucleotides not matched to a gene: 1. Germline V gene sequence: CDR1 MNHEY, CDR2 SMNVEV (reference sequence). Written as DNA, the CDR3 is TGTGCCAGCAGTTTAGCGGGAGCCTCCTACGAGCAGTACTTC. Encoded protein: CASSLAGASYEQYF.

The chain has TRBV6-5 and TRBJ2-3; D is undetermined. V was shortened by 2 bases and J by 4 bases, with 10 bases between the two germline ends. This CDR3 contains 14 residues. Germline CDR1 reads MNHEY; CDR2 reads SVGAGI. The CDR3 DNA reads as TGTGCCAGCAGTTACACCCCACGGGCAGATACGCAGTATTTT. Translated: CASSYTPRADTQYF.

The CDR3 sequence is CASSPRDSRPWGYTF. In nucleotides, the CDR3 is TGTGCCAGCAGTCCGCGGGACAGCCGGCCGTGGGGCTACACCTTC. The V call is TRBV6-6, the J call TRBJ1-2; 7 bases map to TRBD1. V lost 5 bases and J lost 8; bases outside the gene matches: 14. Germline CDR1 and CDR2: MNHNY and SVGAGI (reference sequence). CDR3 size: 15 residues.

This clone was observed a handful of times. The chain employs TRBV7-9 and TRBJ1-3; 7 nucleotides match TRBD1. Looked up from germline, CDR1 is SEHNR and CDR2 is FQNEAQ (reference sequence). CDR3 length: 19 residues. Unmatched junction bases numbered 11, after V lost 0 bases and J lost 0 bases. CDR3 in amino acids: CASSLAPRTGLFSGNTIYF. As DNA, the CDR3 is TGTGCCAGCAGCTTAGCCCCTAGGACAGGATTATTCTCTGGAAACACCATATATTTT.

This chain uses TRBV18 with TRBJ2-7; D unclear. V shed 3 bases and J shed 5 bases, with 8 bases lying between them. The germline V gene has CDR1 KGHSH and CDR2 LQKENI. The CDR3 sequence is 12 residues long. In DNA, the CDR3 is TGTGCCAGCTCACCGGGCATTCACGAGCAGTACTTC. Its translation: CASSPGIHEQYF.

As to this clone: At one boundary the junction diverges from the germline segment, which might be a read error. In DNA, the CDR3 is TGTGCCAGCAGCTTGGGCCCCAGACAGGGGTCTGGAAGCACCATATATTTT. The encoded protein is CASSLGPRQGSGSTIYF. This sequence joins TRBV5-5 and TRBJ1-3; TRBD1 matches 8 bases. Germline loops: CDR1 SGHKS, CDR2 YYEKEE (reference sequence). The CDR3 is made up of 17 amino acids.

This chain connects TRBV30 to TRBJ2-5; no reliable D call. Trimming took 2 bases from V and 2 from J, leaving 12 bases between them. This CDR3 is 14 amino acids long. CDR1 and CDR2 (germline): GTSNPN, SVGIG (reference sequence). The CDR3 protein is CAWSRHGFQETQYF. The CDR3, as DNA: TGTGCCTGGAGTAGGCATGGATTTCAAGAGACCCAGTACTTC.

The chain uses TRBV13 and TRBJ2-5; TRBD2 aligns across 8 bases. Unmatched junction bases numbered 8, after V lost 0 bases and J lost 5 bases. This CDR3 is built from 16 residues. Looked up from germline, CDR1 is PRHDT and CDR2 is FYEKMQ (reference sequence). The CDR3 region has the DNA TGTGCCAGCAGCTTAGGTCCCGGGACTAGTTTTGAGACCCAGTACTTC. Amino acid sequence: CASSLGPGTSFETQYF. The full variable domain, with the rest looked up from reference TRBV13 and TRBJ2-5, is AAGVIQSPRHLIKEKRETATLKCYPIPRHDTVYWYQQGPGQDPQFLISFYEKMQSDKGSIPDRFSAQQFSDYHSELNMSSLELGDSALYFCASSLGPGTSFETQYFGPGTRLLVL.

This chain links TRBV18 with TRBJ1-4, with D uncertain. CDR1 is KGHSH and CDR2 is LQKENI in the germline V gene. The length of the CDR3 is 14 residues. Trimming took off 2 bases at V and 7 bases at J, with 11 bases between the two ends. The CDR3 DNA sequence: TGTGCCAGCTCACCAGGAGTGGGCGGTGAAAAACTGTTTTTT. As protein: CASSPGVGGEKLFF.

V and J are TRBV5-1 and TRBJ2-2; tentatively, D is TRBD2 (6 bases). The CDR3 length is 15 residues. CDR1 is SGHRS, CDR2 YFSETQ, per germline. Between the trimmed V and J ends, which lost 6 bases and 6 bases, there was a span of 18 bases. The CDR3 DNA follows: TGCGCCAGCAAGGTTGCGGGATCTTTTGCCGGGGAGCTGTTTTTT. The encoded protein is CASKVAGSFAGELFF.

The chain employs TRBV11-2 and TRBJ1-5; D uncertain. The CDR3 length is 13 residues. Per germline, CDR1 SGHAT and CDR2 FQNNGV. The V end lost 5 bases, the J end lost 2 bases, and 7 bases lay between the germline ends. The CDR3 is CASSLTRNQPQHF. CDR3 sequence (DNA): TGTGCCAGCAGCCTTACCCGCAATCAGCCCCAGCATTTT.